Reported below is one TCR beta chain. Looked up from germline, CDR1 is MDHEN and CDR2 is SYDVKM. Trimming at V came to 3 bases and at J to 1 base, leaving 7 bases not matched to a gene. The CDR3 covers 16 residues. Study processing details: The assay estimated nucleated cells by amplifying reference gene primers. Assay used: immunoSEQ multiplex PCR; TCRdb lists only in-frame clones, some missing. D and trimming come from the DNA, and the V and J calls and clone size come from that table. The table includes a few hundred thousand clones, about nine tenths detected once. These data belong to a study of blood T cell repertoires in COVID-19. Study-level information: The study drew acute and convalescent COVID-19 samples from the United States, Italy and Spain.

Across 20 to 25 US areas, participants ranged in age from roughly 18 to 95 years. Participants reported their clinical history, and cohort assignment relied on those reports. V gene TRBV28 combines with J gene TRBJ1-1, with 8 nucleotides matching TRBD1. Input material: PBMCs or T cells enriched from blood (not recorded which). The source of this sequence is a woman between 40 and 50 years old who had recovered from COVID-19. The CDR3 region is CASSFEDRAPNTEAFF. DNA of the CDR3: TGTGCCAGCAGTTTCGAGGACAGGGCCCCGAACACTGAAGCTTTCTTT.